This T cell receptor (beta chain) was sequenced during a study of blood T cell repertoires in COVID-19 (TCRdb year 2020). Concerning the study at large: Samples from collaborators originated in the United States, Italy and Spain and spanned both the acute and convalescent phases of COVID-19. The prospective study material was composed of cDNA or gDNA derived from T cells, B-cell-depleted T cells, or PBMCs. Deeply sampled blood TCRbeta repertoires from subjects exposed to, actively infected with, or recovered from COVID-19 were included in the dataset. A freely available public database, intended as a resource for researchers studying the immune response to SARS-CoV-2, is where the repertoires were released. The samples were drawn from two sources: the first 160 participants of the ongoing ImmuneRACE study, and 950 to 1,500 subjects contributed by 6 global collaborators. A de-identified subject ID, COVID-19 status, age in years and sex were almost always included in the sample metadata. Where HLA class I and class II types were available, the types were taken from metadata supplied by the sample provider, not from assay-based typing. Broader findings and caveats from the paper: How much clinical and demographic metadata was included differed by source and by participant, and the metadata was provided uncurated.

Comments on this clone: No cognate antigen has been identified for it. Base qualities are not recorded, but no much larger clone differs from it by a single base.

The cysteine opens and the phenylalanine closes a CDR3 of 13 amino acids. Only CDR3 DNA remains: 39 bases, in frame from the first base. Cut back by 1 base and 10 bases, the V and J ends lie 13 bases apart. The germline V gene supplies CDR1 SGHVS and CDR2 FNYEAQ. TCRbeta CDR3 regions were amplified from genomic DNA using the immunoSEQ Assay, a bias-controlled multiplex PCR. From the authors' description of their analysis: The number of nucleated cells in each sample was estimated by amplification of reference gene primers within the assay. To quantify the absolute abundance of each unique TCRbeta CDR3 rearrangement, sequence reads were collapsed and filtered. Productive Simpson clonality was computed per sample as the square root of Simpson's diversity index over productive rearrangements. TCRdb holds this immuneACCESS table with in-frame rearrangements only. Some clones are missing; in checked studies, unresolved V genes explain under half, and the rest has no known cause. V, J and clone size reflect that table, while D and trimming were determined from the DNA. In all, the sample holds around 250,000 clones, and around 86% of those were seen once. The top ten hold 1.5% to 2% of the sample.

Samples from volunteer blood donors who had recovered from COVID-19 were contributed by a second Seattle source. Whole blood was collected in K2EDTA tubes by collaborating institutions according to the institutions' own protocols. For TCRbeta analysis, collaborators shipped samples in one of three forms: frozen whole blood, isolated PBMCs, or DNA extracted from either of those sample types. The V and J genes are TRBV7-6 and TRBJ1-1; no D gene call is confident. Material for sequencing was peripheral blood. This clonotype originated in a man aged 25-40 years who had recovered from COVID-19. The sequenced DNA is TGTGCCAGCAGCTTAGACCGGAGCAACCGAGCTTTCTTT. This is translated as CASSLDRSNRAFF.